This TCR beta chain appears in the sequencing data of a study of T cell changes during pregnancy in multiple sclerosis. Sequenced by immunoSEQ multiplex PCR; TCRdb stores in-frame clones only, minus some. The sample has over 45,000 clones; around nine tenths are singletons. CDR3 length: 21 residues. Trimming took 3 bases from V and 8 from J; bases not matched to a gene: 30. The germline gives CDR1 SGDLS, CDR2 YYNGEE. The genes are TRBV9 and TRBJ2-3; 7 bases align to TRBD1. The sample in question was CD4+ T cells from peripheral blood mononuclear cells, obtained in the third trimester of pregnancy. The sequence came from a female donor with multiple sclerosis, enrolled in a pregnancy study. The CDR3 DNA is TGTGCCAGCAGCGCCCATACAGGGGAAAGACAGGCTGTAGCCCGAGCCCTTACGCAGTATTTT. Its protein is CASSAHTGERQAVARALTQYF.